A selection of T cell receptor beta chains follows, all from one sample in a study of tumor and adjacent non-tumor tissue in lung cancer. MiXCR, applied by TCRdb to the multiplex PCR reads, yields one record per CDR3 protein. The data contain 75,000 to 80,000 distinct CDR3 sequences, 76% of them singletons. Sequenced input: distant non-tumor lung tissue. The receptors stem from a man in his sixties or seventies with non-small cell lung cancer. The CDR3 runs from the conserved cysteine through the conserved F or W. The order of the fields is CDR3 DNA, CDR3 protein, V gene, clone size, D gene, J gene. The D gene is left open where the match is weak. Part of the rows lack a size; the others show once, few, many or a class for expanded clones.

cdr3_nt: TGTGCCAGGGGCAGGGCGGGAGCGGGGCAGCCCCAGCATTTT
cdr3_aa: CARGRAGAGQPQHF
v_call: TRBV6-2/TRBV6-3
clone_size: few
d_call: .
j_call: TRBJ1-5

cdr3_nt: TGTGCCAGCAGTTATCCTGGGGCTAGCGGACAAGGGACCCAGTACTTC
cdr3_aa: CASSYPGASGQGTQYF
v_call: TRBV6-6
clone_size: .
d_call: TRBD2
j_call: TRBJ2-5

cdr3_nt: TGTGCCAGGAGGGACAGGAACACTCAAGCTTTTTTT
cdr3_aa: CARRDRNTQAFF
v_call: TRBV6-2/TRBV6-3
clone_size: .
d_call: TRBD1
j_call: TRBJ1-1

cdr3_nt: TGTGCCAGCAGTACAAGAGTTGGGAATTCGTGGAATGAGCAGTCCTTC
cdr3_aa: CASSTRVGNSWNEQSF
v_call: TRBV6-2/TRBV6-3
clone_size: .
d_call: .
j_call: TRBJ2-1

cdr3_nt: TGCTGCGTTTGGACGGAGCGTACTACCTTC
cdr3_aa: CCVWTERTTF
v_call: TRBV29-1
clone_size: .
d_call: .
j_call: TRBJ1-2

cdr3_nt: TGCGCCAGCAGCCAAGCTATCAATCAGTCCCAGCATTTT
cdr3_aa: CASSQAINQSQHF
v_call: TRBV4-1
clone_size: .
d_call: .
j_call: TRBJ1-5

cdr3_nt: TGTGCCAGCAAAGGAGAGGTTAATCATCCCCAGCATTTT
cdr3_aa: CASKGEVNHPQHF
v_call: TRBV6-6
clone_size: .
d_call: .
j_call: TRBJ1-5

cdr3_nt: TGTGCCAGCAGTTTATGGCCCAGTTACTACAATGAAGTTTTCTTT
cdr3_aa: CASSLWPSYYNEVFF
v_call: TRBV28
clone_size: .
d_call: .
j_call: TRBJ1-1